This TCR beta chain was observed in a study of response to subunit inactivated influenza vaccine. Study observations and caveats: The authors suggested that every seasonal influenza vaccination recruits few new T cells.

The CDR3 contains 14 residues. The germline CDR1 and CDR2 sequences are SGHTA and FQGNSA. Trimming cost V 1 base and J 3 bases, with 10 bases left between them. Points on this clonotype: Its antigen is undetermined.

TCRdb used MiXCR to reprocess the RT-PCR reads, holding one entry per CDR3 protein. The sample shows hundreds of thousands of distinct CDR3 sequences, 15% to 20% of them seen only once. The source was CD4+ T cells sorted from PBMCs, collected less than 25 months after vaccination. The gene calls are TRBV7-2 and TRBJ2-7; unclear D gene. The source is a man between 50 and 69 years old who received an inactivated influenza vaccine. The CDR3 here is CASSLDANSYEQYF. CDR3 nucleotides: TGTGCCAGCAGCTTAGATGCTAACAGCTACGAGCAGTACTTC.